The sample holds a few counts of the clone carrying this T cell receptor beta chain. Its antigen is currently unknown. This sample was taken from a study of early T cells in non-severe SARS-CoV-2 infection. Turning to the study itself: Sequencing was performed on bulk RNA from unsorted whole blood, leaving chains unpaired. General observations from the study: There was a bias toward anti-spike CD8 responses in VDJdb matching, which missed private and CD4 specificities.

Individual cDNA molecules carried attached unique molecular identifiers. TCRdb re-called the 5' RACE reads through MiXCR, storing one row per CDR3 protein. Of tens of thousands of distinct CDR3 sequences in the sample, around 5% are singletons; the top ten hold about 7%. V dropped 3 bases and J dropped 6; count of bases not matched to a gene: 2. The CDR3 loop spans 12 amino acids. Germline V gene lookup returns CDR1 MDHEN and CDR2 SYDVKM. Specimen: whole blood. This TCR was recovered from an adult who was a healthcare worker with PCR-confirmed SARS-CoV-2 infection or an uninfected control (not recorded which). This chain connects TRBV28 to TRBJ2-7; TRBD2 aligns across 7 bases. This CDR3 is CASSLERGEQYF. As DNA, the CDR3 is TGTGCCAGCAGTTTGGAGCGGGGCGAGCAGTACTTC.